What follows are 32 T cell receptor beta chains derived from one specimen sequenced in a study of regulatory T cells in long-lasting Graves disease. The time point is: newly diagnosed GD, antithyroid drugs for less than 3 months. Construction of the TCR library relied on RNA isolated from PBMCs. Through Arm-PCR of CDR3 regions and iRepertoire HTBI primers, TCR beta libraries were built. A single record per CDR3 protein comes from TCRdb applying MiXCR to the multiplex PCR reads. Among 350,000 to 550,000 distinct CDR3 sequences listed, less than 20% were seen once. The same specimen was also included in a second study, on T cells in Graves' hyperthyroidism and ophthalmopathy.

This material consisted of peripheral blood mononuclear cells (PBMCs), taken at new diagnosis, from a patient treated with antithyroid drugs. The source is a woman aged 18 to 35 with Graves disease.

This clonotype was observed a few times. The CDR3 DNA reads TGTGCCAGCAGCGTACCCCGGGGCCTACGAACTGGGGCCAACGTCCTGACTTTC. Protein product: CASSVPRGLRTGANVLTF. The chain employs TRBV11-3 and TRBJ2-6; D may match TRBD1 or TRBD2 (5 bases each). The CDR3 spans 18 residues. V dropped 5 bases and J dropped 2 bases, with 19 bases sitting between them. Germline CDR1 and CDR2: SGHNT and YENEEA.

This clonotype was observed at least ten times. The genes are TRBV11-2 and TRBJ2-1; the D gene could be TRBD1 or TRBD2 (5 bases each). With 3 bases removed from V and 7 bases from J, the gap between germline ends came to 7 bases. Per the germline V gene, CDR1 is SGHAT and CDR2 is FQNNGV. The CDR3 is 12 amino acids. CDR3 loop: CASSFEGNEQFF. The CDR3 bases are TGTGCCAGCAGCTTCGAGGGGAATGAGCAGTTCTTC.

This chain uses TRBV18 with TRBJ1-4; D gene unclear. This CDR3 comprises 16 residues. Between the trimmed V and J ends, which lost 0 bases and 2 bases, there was a span of 10 bases. Germline CDR1 reads KGHSH; CDR2 reads LQKENI. The CDR3 protein is CASSPPSGQTNEKLFF. As DNA, the CDR3 is TGTGCCAGCTCACCACCATCTGGGCAGACTAATGAAAAACTGTTTTTT.

This clonotype was recorded at least ten times. This chain connects TRBV20-1 to TRBJ2-7; D not resolved. The CDR3 has 11 amino acids. Germline CDR1 is DFQATT and CDR2 is SNEGSKA (reference sequence). Trimming pared 6 bases from V and 3 bases from J, leaving 9 bases between. The CDR3, as DNA: TGCAGTGCCATTACTAACTACGAGCAGTACTTC. Translating gives CSAITNYEQYF.

This clonotype was found many times. The rearrangement uses TRBV6-2 or TRBV6-3 and TRBJ2-5; no clear D gene. The ends were cut back, 0 bases at V and 2 bases at J, with 13 bases in the middle. Germline V CDR1 and CDR2: MNHEY, SVGEGT. The CDR3 runs 16 residues. CDR3: CASSYSVLATQETQYF. The CDR3 DNA follows: TGTGCCAGCAGTTACTCGGTCTTGGCTACGCAAGAGACCCAGTACTTC.

This clonotype appeared a few times. J is TRBJ2-2 and V is TRBV5-1; 12 nucleotides agree with TRBD2. V trimming: 3 bases; J trimming: 0 bases; junction bases outside the gene matches: 3. The V gene's germline CDR1 is SGHRS and CDR2 YFSETQ. The CDR3 loop spans 17 amino acids. In DNA, the CDR3 is TGCGCCAGCAGCTCTGGACTAGCGGGGCCGAACACCGGGGAGCTGTTTTTT. Amino acid sequence: CASSSGLAGPNTGELFF.

This chain uses TRBV4-3 with TRBJ2-7; 8 bases line up with TRBD2. CDR3 length: 17 amino acids. The germline V gene has CDR1 LGHNA and CDR2 YSLEER. V lost 0 bases, J lost 3 bases, and 10 bases stayed unmatched. DNA for the CDR3: TGCGCCAGCAGCCAAGATCGGGTAGCGGGACCGTACTACGAGCAGTACTTC. Translating gives CASSQDRVAGPYYEQYF.

This clonotype was recorded at least ten times. V usage is TRBV2 and J usage is TRBJ2-1, with 13 bases fitting TRBD2. CDR3 length equals 17 residues. Trimming at V came to 0 bases and at J to 8 bases, leaving 7 bases not matched to a gene. Per germline, CDR1 SNHLY and CDR2 FYNNEI. The DNA of the CDR3 is TGTGCCAGCAGTGAAGCCAAACTAGCGGGAGGGTGGGATGAGCAGTTCTTC. It is translated as CASSEAKLAGGWDEQFF.

This clonotype was found many times. This chain connects TRBV10-3 to TRBJ1-2, with 8 bases fitting TRBD1. CDR3 length: 12 residues. Per germline, CDR1 ENHRY and CDR2 SYGVKD. J lost 3 bases, V lost 11 bases, and 5 bases had no gene match. CDR3 bases: TGTGCCGCCCAGACAGGGGACTATGGCTACACCTTC. Protein sequence: CAAQTGDYGYTF.

The table lists this clonotype with many counts. The gene calls are TRBV6-5 and TRBJ2-1, with 8 bases aligning to TRBD2. V lost 7 bases, J lost 0 bases, and 8 bases stayed unmatched. CDR3 length: 16 residues. Germline lookup yields CDR1 MNHEY and CDR2 SVGAGI. As DNA, the CDR3 is TGTGCCAGCACTCACTCGGGGGGGGCCTCCTACAATGAGCAGTTCTTC. Its protein product is CASTHSGGASYNEQFF.

CDR3: CASSSGPAGEYNSPLHF. The CDR3 coding sequence is TGTGCCAGTAGTTCCGGCCCGGCAGGGGAATATAATTCACCCCTCCACTTT. This chain links TRBV19 with TRBJ1-6; D might be TRBD1 (6 bases). Germline CDR1 LNHDA, CDR2 SQIVND (reference sequence). With 5 bases removed from V and 4 bases from J, the gap between germline ends came to 18 bases. CDR3 length: 17 amino acids.

The genes are TRBV6-1 and TRBJ2-1; D not certain. Trimming removed 5 bases at V and 8 bases at J, with 7 bases between. This CDR3 region has 11 residues. CDR1 is MNHNS and CDR2 is SASEGT in the germline V gene. The CDR3 reads CASSPFDEQFF. CDR3 bases: TGTGCCAGCAGTCCGTTTGATGAGCAGTTCTTC.

At least ten counts were recorded for this clonotype. This chain uses TRBV5-1 with TRBJ2-6, with 10 bases aligning to TRBD1. In germline, CDR1 is SGHRS, CDR2 YFSETQ. V gave up 2 bases and J gave up 1 base; unmatched junction bases: 9. There are 19 residues in the CDR3. CDR3 nucleotides: TGCGCCAGCAGCTTCGGGTCCGGGACAGGGGTGTCTGGGGCCAACGTCCTGACTTTC. As protein: CASSFGSGTGVSGANVLTF.

This clonotype has only a few counts. The chain carries TRBV5-1 and TRBJ2-4; the D call may be TRBD1 or TRBD2 (5 bases each). Germline V gene data show CDR1 as SGHRS and CDR2 as YFSETQ. V gave up 2 bases and J gave up 5 bases, with 8 bases separating them. The CDR3 runs to 13 residues. The CDR3 nucleotides read TGCGCCAGCAGCTTCCAGGGACAAAACATTCAGTACTTC. Its protein product is CASSFQGQNIQYF. The full variable domain, rest sourced from reference TRBV5-1 and TRBJ2-4, is KAGVTQTPRYLIKTRGQQVTLSCSPISGHRSVSWYQQTPGQGLQFLFEYFSETQRNKGNFPGRFSGRQFSNSRSEMNVSTLELGDSALYLCASSFQGQNIQYFGAGTRLSVL.

The CDR3 loop reads CASSWLQAGLETQYF. CDR3 coding DNA: TGTGCCAGCAGCTGGCTGCAAGCGGGTTTAGAGACCCAGTACTTC. The gene calls are TRBV7-2 and TRBJ2-5; D possibly corresponds to TRBD2 (6 bases). The CDR3 totals 15 residues. Germline V gene data show CDR1 as SGHTA and CDR2 as FQGNSA. V was shortened by 4 bases and J by 4 bases, with 16 bases between the two germline ends.

This clonotype was counted between two and nine times. The chain couples TRBV2 to TRBJ1-2; the D gene is possibly TRBD1 (6 bases). Trimming stripped 4 bases from V and 4 bases from J, with 13 bases between. Germline CDR1 and CDR2: SNHLY and FYNNEI. The CDR3 covers 14 residues. CDR3 in DNA: TGTGCCAGCAGTGCCCCCCCGGGGGCCTATGGCTACACCTTC. Translating it yields CASSAPPGAYGYTF.

As regards this clonotype: A far larger clone is a single base away, which makes a read error likely. The CDR3 is CSARAILAGSYEQFF. CDR3 sequence (DNA): TGCAGTGCTAGAGCGATACTAGCGGGATCCTACGAGCAGTTCTTC. The chain couples TRBV20-1 to TRBJ2-1; 10 bases align to TRBD2. From germline, CDR1 is DFQATT and CDR2 SNEGSKA (reference sequence). Unmatched junction bases numbered 10, after V lost 1 base and J lost 10 bases. The CDR3 totals 15 residues.

This clonotype was seen repeatedly, ten times or more. The chain employs TRBV20-1 and TRBJ2-3, with 9 bases aligning to TRBD2. Looked up from germline, CDR1 is DFQATT and CDR2 is SNEGSKA (reference sequence). The CDR3 extends over 13 amino acids. V lost 5 bases, J lost 4 bases, and 4 bases stayed unmatched. CDR3 nucleotides: TGCAGTGCTGGCGGACTAGCGCCAGATACGCAGTATTTT. Protein product: CSAGGLAPDTQYF.

In its sample, this clonotype was seen many times. This chain connects TRBV2 to TRBJ2-2; TRBD1 might be the D (6 bases). V dropped 6 bases and J dropped 2 bases, with 10 bases sitting between them. The germline gives CDR1 SNHLY, CDR2 FYNNEI. This CDR3 has 14 residues. CDR3 DNA: TGTGCCAGCAGCCCGGACAGAAACACCGGGGAGCTGTTTTTT. It specifies CASSPDRNTGELFF. Full variable domain (rest looked up from reference TRBV2 and TRBJ2-2): EPEVTQTPSHQVTQMGQEVILRCVPISNHLYFYWYRQILGQKVEFLVSFYNNEISEKSEIFDDQFSVERPDGSNFTLKIRSTKLEDSAMYFCASSPDRNTGELFFGEGSRLTVL.

This clonotype appeared a few times. The chain recombines TRBV28 with TRBJ2-7, with D hard to call. Germline CDR1 reads MDHEN; CDR2 reads SYDVKM. Trimming stripped 7 bases from V and 7 bases from J, with 14 bases between. There are 12 residues in the CDR3. The CDR3 loop reads CASKNLQREQYF. The CDR3 DNA is TGTGCCAGCAAAAACCTACAGAGGGAGCAGTACTTC.

This clonotype came up a few times. The rearrangement joins TRBV13 to TRBJ2-7; no firm D call. The CDR3 has 13 amino acids. Per the germline V gene, CDR1 is PRHDT and CDR2 is FYEKMQ (reference sequence). Trimming stripped 5 bases from V and 0 bases from J, with 8 bases between. CDR3 in DNA: TGTGCCAGCAGCGATGGGGACTCCTACGAGCAGTACTTC. It specifies CASSDGDSYEQYF.

The sample holds a few counts of this clonotype. The gene calls are TRBV6-1 and TRBJ2-1; D is possibly TRBD2 (6 bases). V gave up 11 bases and J gave up 6 bases, with 11 bases separating them. This CDR3 comprises 11 residues. From germline, CDR1 is MNHNS and CDR2 SASEGT. CDR3 nucleotides: TGTGCCGGAACTAGCATCAATGAGCAGTTCTTC. Translated: CAGTSINEQFF.

The chain recombines TRBV27 with TRBJ1-3; D gene ambiguous. This CDR3 is 15 amino acids long. Looked up from germline, CDR1 is MNHEY and CDR2 is SMNVEV (reference sequence). V shed 6 bases and J shed 0 bases, with 12 bases lying between them. The CDR3 DNA reads TGTGCCAGCAGGGCTATCCCCAGCTCTGGAAACACCATATATTTT. It specifies CASRAIPSSGNTIYF.

This clonotype was seen ten or more times. The chain couples TRBV7-9 to TRBJ2-7; the match to TRBD1 covers 9 bases. Germline lookup yields CDR1 SEHNR and CDR2 FQNEAQ (reference sequence). V was clipped by 5 bases and J by 3 bases; unmatched bases: 11. This CDR3 is 16 amino acids long. This chain's CDR3 is CASSQIGTGSFYEQYF. The CDR3 nucleotides are TGTGCCAGCAGCCAAATCGGGACAGGGTCTTTCTACGAGCAGTACTTC.

This clonotype was recorded many times. The chain is built from TRBV3-1 and TRBJ1-2, with no clear D. CDR3 length: 13 amino acids. V gave up 1 base and J gave up 1 base, with 4 bases separating them. CDR1 and CDR2 from the germline V gene are LGHDT and YNNKEL (reference sequence). The CDR3 bases are TGTGCCAGCAGCCAAGTAGATAACTATGGCTACACCTTC. It encodes CASSQVDNYGYTF.

The sample holds many counts of this clonotype. This CDR3 reads CAITESPPIGNEQFF. DNA for the CDR3: TGTGCCATCACCGAGTCCCCCCCCATAGGGAATGAGCAGTTCTTC. The chain recombines TRBV10-3 with TRBJ2-1, with unresolved D. Germline V gives CDR1 ENHRY, CDR2 SYGVKD. This CDR3 spans 15 amino acids. Trimming cost V 7 bases and J 7 bases, with 20 bases left between them.

This clonotype was recorded many times. The V gene is TRBV12-3 or TRBV12-4, the J gene TRBJ2-5; 7 positions match TRBD2. V shed 6 bases, J shed 3 bases, and the junction held 13 bases outside the gene matches. This CDR3 is built from 16 residues. Here the CDR3 DNA reads TGTGCCAGCAGACCTAGCGGAGGGAACGGGAAAGAGACCCAGTACTTC. The encoded protein is CASRPSGGNGKETQYF.

This clonotype was seen a few times. The rearrangement uses TRBV12-3 or TRBV12-4 and TRBJ2-2; 9 bases are shared with TRBD1. The CDR3 extends over 15 amino acids. J lost 6 bases, V lost 6 bases, and 8 bases had no gene match. The CDR3 reads CASSQWTGESGELFF. For the CDR3, the DNA is TGTGCCAGCAGCCAGTGGACAGGGGAGTCCGGGGAGCTGTTTTTT.

This clonotype appeared many times. This chain joins TRBV5-1 and TRBJ2-4; D is uncertain. The J call is doubtful: the DNA matches TRBJ2-7 better. This CDR3 contains 16 residues. The germline gives CDR1 SGHRS, CDR2 YFSETQ. The CDR3 loop is CASSLAEWGSSYEQYF. The CDR3 nucleotides are TGCGCCAGCAGCTTGGCCGAGTGGGGAAGCTCCTACGAGCAGTACTTC.

The CDR3 DNA reads as TGTGCCAGCAGTTTAAGCCGTTCACCCACTCGTTTTGGCAGTCAGCCCCAGCATTTT. It encodes CASSLSRSPTRFGSQPQHF. This chain joins TRBV28 and TRBJ1-5, with unresolved D. The V end was cut by 2 bases, the J end by 6 bases, with 26 bases between. Per the germline V gene, CDR1 is MDHEN and CDR2 is SYDVKM. This CDR3 contains 19 residues.

This clonotype was recorded many times. The J gene is TRBJ2-7, the V gene TRBV11-2, with a weak D call TRBD2 (6 bases). Germline V gene lookup returns CDR1 SGHAT and CDR2 FQNNGV. This CDR3 region has 14 residues. V lost 5 bases and J 6 bases, leaving 17 bases between the germline ends. The DNA of the CDR3 is TGTGCCAGCAGCGCAGAGGGGAGGCTCAGCGAGCAGTACTTC. The encoded protein is CASSAEGRLSEQYF. The whole variable domain, remainder taken from reference TRBV11-2 and TRBJ2-7, is EAGVAQSPRYKIIEKRQSVAFWCNPISGHATLYWYQQILGQGPKLLIQFQNNGVVDDSQLPKDRFSAERLKGVDSTLKIQPAKLEDSAVYLCASSAEGRLSEQYFGPGTRLTVT.

This clonotype was recorded at least ten times. The rearrangement links TRBV6-1 to TRBJ2-1, with 10 bases that match TRBD2. CDR1 and CDR2 from the germline V gene are MNHNS and SASEGT. This CDR3 region has 14 residues. V trimming: 6 bases; J trimming: 6 bases; junction bases outside the gene matches: 5. The CDR3 region is CASSQREGRNEQFF. CDR3 sequence (DNA): TGTGCCAGCAGCCAGCGGGAGGGCCGCAATGAGCAGTTCTTC.